These 31 T cell receptor beta chains share one sample of origin, sequenced in a study of beta chain features in type 1 diabetes. Points from the study as a whole: TCRB CDR3s were moderately but significantly shorter in Type 1 diabetes patients in all four CD4+ subsets.

For these TCRs, the target antigens are not known. The authors reverse transcribed all of the isolated RNA, so sequencing captured expressed TCRB transcripts. Assay used: immunoSEQ multiplex PCR; TCRdb lists only in-frame clones, some missing. The sample has about 150,000 clones; under 9.5% are singletons. Sequencing used central memory CD4+ T cells from blood. Receptors originate from a man between 18 and 29 years old with type 1 diabetes.

This chain joins TRBV6-5 and TRBJ2-1; 12 bases fit TRBD1. CDR3 length: 14 amino acids. V was clipped by 6 bases and J by 8 bases; unmatched bases: 5. Germline CDR1 and CDR2: MNHEY and SVGAGI. CDR3 DNA: TGTGCCAGCAGGGGAGGGACAGGGGGCTATGAGCAGTTCTTC. Protein sequence: CASRGGTGGYEQFF.

The chain links TRBV9 to TRBJ2-3; 12 nucleotides line up with TRBD2. This CDR3 contains 16 residues. Looked up from germline, CDR1 is SGDLS and CDR2 is YYNGEE. J was trimmed by 6 bases and V by 4 bases; bases with no gene match: 9. The CDR3 DNA follows: TGTGCCAGCAGCAAACTAGCGGGGGGCACCATGGATACGCAGTATTTT. Translated, it gives CASSKLAGGTMDTQYF.

The V gene is TRBV20-1, the J gene TRBJ2-5; D not certain. CDR3 length: 11 residues. CDR1 DFQATT and CDR2 SNEGSKA come from the germline V gene (reference sequence). Between the trimmed V and J ends, which lost 1 base and 5 bases, there was a span of 5 bases. CDR3 in amino acids: CSARVYETQYF. CDR3 sequence (DNA): TGCAGTGCTAGAGTTTATGAGACCCAGTACTTC.

This clone has just a few counts. The chain joins TRBV7-2 to TRBJ2-1, with TRBD1 identical over 9 bases. CDR1 SGHTA and CDR2 FQGNSA come from the germline V gene. With V trimmed by 6 bases and J by 16 bases, 16 bases remained unmatched. The CDR3 is 14 residues long. As DNA, the CDR3 is TGTGCCAGCAGTTTCCTCACAGGGGGCCTTGGTCAATTCTTC. This codes for CASSFLTGGLGQFF.

This clone has just a few counts. V and J are TRBV11-2 and TRBJ2-7; 7 bases line up with TRBD1. The CDR3 has 15 amino acids. After removal of 4 bases from V and 0 bases from J, the junction contained 6 bases not matched to a gene. Germline CDR1 reads SGHAT; CDR2 reads FQNNGV. CDR3 sequence reads: CASSSPTGSSYEQYF. The DNA for the CDR3 is TGTGCCAGCAGCTCCCCGACAGGGAGCTCCTACGAGCAGTACTTC.

The genes are TRBV2 and TRBJ2-7; D is perhaps TRBD2 (5 bases). The V end was cut by 4 bases, the J end by 3 bases, with 16 bases between. Germline CDR1 reads SNHLY; CDR2 reads FYNNEI. This CDR3 has 15 residues. The CDR3 loop is CASSAGSIGLYEQYF. The CDR3 region has the DNA TGTGCCAGCAGTGCGGGGTCCATAGGGCTCTACGAGCAGTACTTC. The full variable domain, its missing parts supplied by reference TRBV2 and TRBJ2-7, is EPEVTQTPSHQVTQMGQEVILRCVPISNHLYFYWYRQILGQKVEFLVSFYNNEISEKSEIFDDQFSVERPDGSNFTLKIRSTKLEDSAMYFCASSAGSIGLYEQYFGPGTRLTVT.

In this sample, this clone turned up a few times. Distinct nucleotide sequences in the sample also encode this CDR3. The chain links TRBV7-9 to TRBJ1-1, with 7 bases that match TRBD1. Germline lookup yields CDR1 SEHNR and CDR2 FQNEAQ (reference sequence). This CDR3 comprises 14 residues. Losses at the gene ends were 5 bases for V and 2 bases for J; bases not matched to a gene: 5. This CDR3 reads CASSRQGTNTEAFF. The CDR3 nucleotides are TGTGCCAGCAGCCGACAGGGAACTAACACTGAAGCTTTCTTT.

This clone has just a few counts. The rearrangement uses TRBV5-1 and TRBJ1-1; 7 bases agree with TRBD1. The germline V gene encodes CDR1 SGHRS and CDR2 YFSETQ. J lost 0 bases, V lost 4 bases, and 6 bases had no gene match. The CDR3 is 15 amino acids. The CDR3, as DNA: TGCGCCAGCAGCCAAGGGACAGCGATGAACACTGAAGCTTTCTTT. This codes for CASSQGTAMNTEAFF.

This clone was found a few times. Other DNA sequences in the sample encode the same CDR3. V and J are TRBV7-2 and TRBJ1-3; unclear D gene. CDR3 length: 13 residues. The germline V gene has CDR1 SGHTA and CDR2 FQGNSA. Deletions cut 3 bases from V and 0 bases from J, with 3 bases between. The CDR3 nucleotides read TGTGCCAGCAGCTTCAACTCTGGAAACACCATATATTTT. This sequence encodes CASSFNSGNTIYF.

The genes are TRBV10-2 and TRBJ2-3; D might be TRBD1 (6 bases). The V end lost 4 bases, the J end lost 1 base, and 9 bases lay between the germline ends. The CDR3 has 14 amino acids. Germline CDR1 WSHSY, CDR2 SAAADI. CDR3 amino acids: CASSVRGGTDTQYF. CDR3 nucleotides: TGCGCCAGCAGTGTCAGGGGCGGCACAGATACGCAGTATTTT.

This clone came up a few times. This sequence joins TRBV10-3 and TRBJ2-7, with TRBD1 identical over 11 bases. V was pared by 10 bases and J by 3 bases, with 2 bases of the junction left unmatched. Germline CDR1 ENHRY, CDR2 SYGVKD. This CDR3 is built from 12 residues. CDR3 DNA sequence: TGTGCCACGGGGACAGGGGGCTACGAGCAGTACTTC. Translation gives CATGTGGYEQYF.

A few counts support this clone. The CDR3 here is CASSQAGGAQYF. For the CDR3, the DNA is TGTGCCAGCAGCCAAGCGGGGGGGGCGCAGTATTTT. The chain has TRBV9 and TRBJ2-3; 10 bases are a match to TRBD2. This CDR3 has 12 residues. Germline CDR1 and CDR2: SGDLS and YYNGEE. With V trimmed by 4 bases and J by 10 bases, 3 bases remained unmatched.

This clone came up a few times. This chain joins TRBV30 and TRBJ2-3; the match to TRBD2 covers 14 bases. The CDR3 length is 13 residues. The V and J ends lost 7 bases and 6 bases, in that order; junction bases with no gene match: 3. Per germline, CDR1 GTSNPN and CDR2 SVGIG (reference sequence). The CDR3 bases are TGTGCCTCGACTAGCGGGAGGGTTGATACGCAGTATTTT. Amino acid sequence: CASTSGRVDTQYF.

The gene calls are TRBV9 and TRBJ2-3; D possibly corresponds to TRBD2 (5 bases). The CDR3 covers 16 residues. The germline V gene has CDR1 SGDLS and CDR2 YYNGEE. V lost 4 bases and J 0 bases, leaving 15 bases between the germline ends. The CDR3 reads CASSKDYSPSTDTQYF. The CDR3, as DNA: TGTGCCAGCAGCAAAGACTATTCTCCTAGCACAGATACGCAGTATTTT.

This clone was detected a few times. This chain connects TRBV7-9 to TRBJ2-5; D unresolved. The V gene lost 2 bases and the J gene lost 7 bases, with 5 bases spanning the gap. The CDR3 totals 11 residues. Germline CDR1 reads SEHNR; CDR2 reads FQNEAQ (reference sequence). The CDR3 here is CASSLQVTQYF. The CDR3 coding sequence is TGTGCCAGCAGCTTACAGGTGACCCAGTACTTC.

A note on this clone: The identical CDR3 is also encoded by other nucleotide sequences in the sample. The chain carries TRBV5-1 and TRBJ1-5; 8 positions match TRBD1. This CDR3 is built from 13 residues. Germline CDR1 and CDR2: SGHRS and YFSETQ. Germline trimming cut 0 bases from V and 8 bases from J; bases unmatched to any gene: 1. CDR3 region: CASSLGQGKPQHF. DNA for the CDR3: TGCGCCAGCAGCTTGGGACAGGGGAAGCCCCAGCATTTT.

Ten or more counts support this clone. This chain joins TRBV2 and TRBJ2-2; maybe TRBD2 (6 bases). The CDR3 runs 14 residues. CDR1 and CDR2 from the germline V gene are SNHLY and FYNNEI. V dropped 3 bases and J dropped 1 base, with 6 bases sitting between them. The CDR3, as DNA: TGTGCCAGCAGTGAGCGGGAGAACACCGGGGAGCTGTTTTTT. It specifies CASSERENTGELFF.

The chain couples TRBV19 to TRBJ2-5; TRBD1 is a possible D gene (5 bases). CDR1 and CDR2 from the germline V gene are LNHDA and SQIVND (reference sequence). V dropped 4 bases and J dropped 4 bases, with 19 bases sitting between them. This CDR3 is built from 16 residues. CDR3 protein: CASSTSGYSNGETQYF. The CDR3 nucleotides are TGTGCCAGTAGTACGTCAGGGTATAGCAACGGAGAGACCCAGTACTTC.

This clone was observed a few times. J is TRBJ1-5 and V is TRBV28, with 8 bases matching TRBD1. With V trimmed by 3 bases and J by 6 bases, 7 bases remained unmatched. There are 15 residues in the CDR3. Germline assignment: CDR1 MDHEN and CDR2 SYDVKM. Here the CDR3 reads CASSFGRGPVQPQHF. CDR3 nucleotides: TGTGCCAGCAGTTTCGGCAGGGGGCCTGTTCAGCCCCAGCATTTT.

This clone occurred a few times. Germline is not matched at one junction end, which may reflect a read error. The V gene is TRBV2, the J gene TRBJ2-7; possibly TRBD2 for D (6 bases). Germline V lookup: CDR1 SNHLY, CDR2 FYNNEI. The length of the CDR3 is 15 residues. This chain's CDR3 is CASSEALTRAATGDF. The CDR3 DNA is TGTGCCAGCAGTGAGGCCTTGACCAGGGCAGCAACGGGAGACTTC.

Only a few counts were recorded for this clone. The rearrangement links TRBV29-1 to TRBJ1-3; the D gene is possibly TRBD1 (5 bases). This CDR3 spans 15 amino acids. Germline V lookup: CDR1 SQVTM, CDR2 ANQGSEA. With 4 bases removed from V and 0 bases from J, the gap between germline ends came to 13 bases. The CDR3 DNA reads TGCAGCGTTGGGGGCAGTGGCCTCTCTGGAAACACCATATATTTT. Amino acids: CSVGGSGLSGNTIYF.

The table lists this clone with a few counts. The chain has TRBV7-2 and TRBJ2-7; TRBD1 might be the D (6 bases). Germline-derived CDR1 and CDR2 are SGHTA and FQGNSA. The ends were cut back, 0 bases at V and 3 bases at J, with 9 bases in the middle. CDR3 length equals 14 residues. CDR3 sequence (DNA): TGTGCCAGCAGCTTAGCGGCAGGGGACTACGAGCAGTACTTC. As protein: CASSLAAGDYEQYF.

This clone was detected only a few times. The chain combines TRBV21-1 with TRBJ1-1; the DNA was not compared with TRBD1, the D call given in the table. TRBV21-1 is noted as a pseudogene. The CDR3 spans 16 residues. For the CDR3, the DNA is TGTGCCAGCAGCTCCCGGACAGGGGGGGGGACGCAAGGAGCTTTCTTT. It is translated as CASSSRTGGGTQGAFF.

This clone showed up just a few times. The rearrangement uses TRBV30 and TRBJ2-5; D may be TRBD2 (5 bases). In germline, CDR1 is GTSNPN, CDR2 SVGIG (reference sequence). This CDR3 region has 14 residues. V shed 0 bases and J shed 3 bases, with 11 bases lying between them. The CDR3 DNA sequence: TGTGCCTGGAGTGTACGAGTTAGCGAAGAGACCCAGTACTTC. Residues: CAWSVRVSEETQYF.

The CDR3 DNA sequence: TGTGCTAGTGGTTTGTTCAGGGTTGAAGCTTTCTTT. Protein product: CASGLFRVEAFF. This sequence joins TRBV12-5 and TRBJ1-1, with D perhaps matching TRBD1 (5 bases). CDR3 size: 12 residues. Germline assignment: CDR1 LGHNT and CDR2 FRNRAP. V was shortened by 2 bases and J by 7 bases, with 8 bases between the two germline ends.

The V gene is TRBV7-2, the J gene TRBJ2-3, with TRBD2 identical over 8 bases. The CDR3 covers 16 residues. V shed 3 bases and J 1 base; nucleotides not matched to a gene: 6. Germline CDR1 SGHTA, CDR2 FQGNSA. The CDR3 sequence is CASSFLRGGGTDTQYF. CDR3 sequence (DNA): TGTGCCAGCAGCTTTCTTCGGGGGGGAGGCACAGATACGCAGTATTTT.

The genes are TRBV6-5 and TRBJ2-1; 8 positions match TRBD2. V shed 6 bases and J 9 bases; nucleotides not matched to a gene: 10. Germline CDR1 is MNHEY and CDR2 is SVGAGI. The CDR3 runs 14 residues. CDR3 sequence reads: CASREAGDRGEQFF. The CDR3 DNA follows: TGTGCCAGCAGAGAAGCGGGAGATCGGGGTGAGCAGTTCTTC.

This chain uses TRBV6-6 with TRBJ2-1, with D maybe TRBD2 (5 bases). The CDR3 covers 14 residues. Germline values: CDR1 MNHNY, CDR2 SVGAGI (reference sequence). The V end was cut by 8 bases, the J end by 12 bases, with 23 bases between. The CDR3, as DNA: TGTGCCAGCTGGAAGGACTTGACGGCGGTTGGGCAGTTCTTC. It specifies CASWKDLTAVGQFF.

This chain connects TRBV5-1 to TRBJ2-2, with D perhaps matching TRBD1 (6 bases). The CDR3 is 16 amino acids. Germline CDR1 reads SGHRS; CDR2 reads YFSETQ. Trimming left V 0 bases short and J 5 bases short, with 14 bases between. The CDR3 DNA reads as TGCGCCAGCAGCTTGGACGGCAGGGGTTGGACCGGGGAGCTGTTTTTT. It is translated as CASSLDGRGWTGELFF.

Only a few counts were recorded for this clone. The same CDR3 is also encoded by other DNA sequences in this sample. The V gene is TRBV18, the J gene TRBJ2-5; D ambiguous. From germline, CDR1 is KGHSH and CDR2 LQKENI. The V gene lost 5 bases and the J gene lost 2 bases, with 6 bases spanning the gap. The CDR3 runs 12 residues. CDR3 sequence: CASSTSQETQYF. The CDR3 DNA reads as TGTGCCAGCTCAACCAGTCAAGAGACCCAGTACTTC.

This clone occurred a few times. The chain has TRBV5-1 and TRBJ2-3; 8 bases line up with TRBD2. This CDR3 comprises 15 residues. V lost 1 base to trimming and J lost 6 bases; unmatched junction nucleotides: 7. Germline assignment: CDR1 SGHRS and CDR2 YFSETQ. As DNA, the CDR3 is TGCGCCAGCAGCTTGTCAGCGGGGGAAGCGGATACGCAGTATTTT. It codes for CASSLSAGEADTQYF.